The clone carrying this T cell receptor beta chain appeared many times. This specimen comes from a study of Graves' ophthalmopathy and Graves' hyperthyroidism. RNA transcripts served as template for amplifying TCR beta CDR3 sequences. An initial RT-PCR round employing HTBI primers preceded a second-round multiplex PCR. One entry per CDR3 protein, called by TCRdb with MiXCR from the multiplex PCR reads. The data contain 660,000 or so distinct CDR3 sequences, about 38% of them singletons. Trimming pared 5 bases from V and 5 bases from J, leaving 9 bases between. The CDR3 is made up of 13 amino acids. Germline V CDR1 and CDR2: SGHVS, FNYEAQ. 10 ml of fresh blood yielded the PBMCs by density gradient.

The source of this sequence is an adult man with Graves' ophthalmopathy. V is TRBV7-6 and J is TRBJ2-2; no clear D. Specimen: peripheral blood. The CDR3 reads CASSTRITGELFF. In DNA form, the CDR3 reads TGTGCCAGCAGCACGAGGATTACCGGGGAGCTGTTTTTT.